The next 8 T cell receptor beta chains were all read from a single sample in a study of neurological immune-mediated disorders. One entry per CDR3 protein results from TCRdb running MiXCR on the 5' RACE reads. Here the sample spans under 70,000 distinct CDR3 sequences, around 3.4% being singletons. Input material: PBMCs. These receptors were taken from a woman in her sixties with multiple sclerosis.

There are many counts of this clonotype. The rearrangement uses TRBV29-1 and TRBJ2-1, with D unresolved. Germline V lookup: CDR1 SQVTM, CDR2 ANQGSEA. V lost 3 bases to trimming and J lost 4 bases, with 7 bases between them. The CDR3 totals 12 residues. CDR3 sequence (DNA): TGCAGCGTTGATTTGGATTACAATGAGCAGTTCTTC. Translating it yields CSVDLDYNEQFF.

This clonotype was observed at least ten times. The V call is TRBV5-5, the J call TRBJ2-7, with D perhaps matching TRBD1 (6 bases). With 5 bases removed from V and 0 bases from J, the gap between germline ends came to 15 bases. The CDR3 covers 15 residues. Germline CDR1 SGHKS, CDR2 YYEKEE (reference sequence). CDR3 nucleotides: TGTGCCAGCAGACCGACAGGAATAACCTCCTACGAGCAGTACTTC. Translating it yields CASRPTGITSYEQYF.

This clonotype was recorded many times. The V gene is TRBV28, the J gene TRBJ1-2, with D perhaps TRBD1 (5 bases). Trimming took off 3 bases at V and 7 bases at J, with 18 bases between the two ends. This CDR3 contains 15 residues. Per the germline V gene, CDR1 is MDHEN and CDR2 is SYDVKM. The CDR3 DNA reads TGTGCCAGCAGTTTGTGGGACCGCGCGATCGCTGGCTACACCTTC. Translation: CASSLWDRAIAGYTF.

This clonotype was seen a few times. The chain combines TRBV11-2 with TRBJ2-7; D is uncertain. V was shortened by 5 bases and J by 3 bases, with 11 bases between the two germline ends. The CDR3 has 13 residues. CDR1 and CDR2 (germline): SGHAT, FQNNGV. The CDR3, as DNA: TGTGCCAGCAGCCGCAAGGACCTCTACGAGCAGTACTTC. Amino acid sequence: CASSRKDLYEQYF.

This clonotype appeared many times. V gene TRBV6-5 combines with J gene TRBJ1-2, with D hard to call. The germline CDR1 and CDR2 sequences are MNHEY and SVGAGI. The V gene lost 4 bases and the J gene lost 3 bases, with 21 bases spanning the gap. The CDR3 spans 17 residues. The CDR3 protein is CASSSPPLIDNHYGYTF. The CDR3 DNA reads TGTGCCAGCAGTTCGCCCCCCCTCATAGACAACCACTATGGCTACACCTTC.

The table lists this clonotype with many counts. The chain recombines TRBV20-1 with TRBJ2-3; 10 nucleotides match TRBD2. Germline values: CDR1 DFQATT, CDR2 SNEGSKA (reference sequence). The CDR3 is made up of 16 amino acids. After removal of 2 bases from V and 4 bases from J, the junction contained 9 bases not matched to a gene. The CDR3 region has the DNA TGCAGTGCTAGATCCCTAGCGGGGGTAGGTCCAGATACGCAGTATTTT. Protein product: CSARSLAGVGPDTQYF.

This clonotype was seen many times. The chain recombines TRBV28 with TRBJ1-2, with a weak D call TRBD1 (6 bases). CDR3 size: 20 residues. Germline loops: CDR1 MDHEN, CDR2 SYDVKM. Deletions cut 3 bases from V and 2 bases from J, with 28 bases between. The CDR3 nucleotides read TGTGCCAGCAGTTTCGGTAGAGCTCTTAAACTCAGGGACACCAACTATGGCTACACCTTC. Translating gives CASSFGRALKLRDTNYGYTF.

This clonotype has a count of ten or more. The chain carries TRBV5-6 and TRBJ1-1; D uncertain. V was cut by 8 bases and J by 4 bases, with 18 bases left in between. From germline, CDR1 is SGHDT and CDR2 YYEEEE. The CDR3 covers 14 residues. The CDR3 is CASSPWVAGTEAFF. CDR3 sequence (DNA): TGTGCCAGTAGCCCTTGGGTCGCTGGCACTGAAGCTTTCTTT.